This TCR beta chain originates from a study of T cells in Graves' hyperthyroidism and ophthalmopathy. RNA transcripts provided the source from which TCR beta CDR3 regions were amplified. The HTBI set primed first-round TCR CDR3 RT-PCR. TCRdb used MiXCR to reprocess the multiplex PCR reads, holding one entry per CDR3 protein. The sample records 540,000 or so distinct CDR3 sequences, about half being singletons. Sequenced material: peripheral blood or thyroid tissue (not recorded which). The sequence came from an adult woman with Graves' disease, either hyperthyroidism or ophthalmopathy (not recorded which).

The CDR3 loop reads CSVRTRATTDTQYF. Here the CDR3 DNA reads TGCAGCGTACGGACGAGGGCGACAACAGATACGCAGTATTTT. The rearrangement uses TRBV29-1 and TRBJ2-3; D might be TRBD2 (5 bases). The CDR3 sequence is 14 residues long. V was shortened by 6 bases and J by 3 bases, with 16 bases between the two germline ends. Looked up from germline, CDR1 is SQVTM and CDR2 is ANQGSEA.